This entry lists 4 T cell receptor beta chains sequenced from one sample in a study of vaccination and CD4 T cells after COVID-19. Oncomine TCR Beta short-read sequencing was applied to DNA from cultured CD4+ T cells. One entry per CDR3 protein results from TCRdb running MiXCR on the PCR reads. Of fewer than 10,000 distinct CDR3 sequences detected, around 23% appear once; the ten largest clones hold 20% to 25%. The treatment here: approximately nine-day PBMC culture with coronavirus spike peptide pools or control peptides (ViraFEST assay). Their recognized antigens are unknown. The material sequenced was cultured CD4+ T cells from blood. The source of these receptors is a human donor with COVID-19.

This clonotype was detected only a few times. V is TRBV7-3 and J is TRBJ2-7; 9 bases agree with TRBD1. CDR1 and CDR2 (germline): SGHTA, FQGTGA. This CDR3 comprises 16 residues. The ends lost 0 bases at V and 4 bases at J; junction bases unmatched: 7. The CDR3 is CASSLTPTGGGYEQYF. The CDR3 nucleotides read TGTGCCAGCAGCTTAACCCCGACAGGGGGAGGATACGAGCAGTACTTC.

This clonotype was observed a few times. V gene TRBV5-4 combines with J gene TRBJ2-2; TRBD2 is a possible D gene (7 bases). The CDR3 runs to 17 residues. From germline, CDR1 is SGHNT and CDR2 YYREEE (reference sequence). V lost 3 bases and J lost 2, with 17 bases in between. The chain's CDR3 is CASSSYVRGGNTGELFF. DNA for the CDR3: TGTGCCAGCAGCTCCTATGTAAGGGGGGGCAACACCGGGGAGCTGTTTTTT.

The rearrangement uses TRBV5-1 and TRBJ1-6; D is uncertain. V shed 2 bases and J shed 8 bases, with 11 bases lying between them. This CDR3 has 14 residues. Germline CDR1 SGHRS, CDR2 YFSETQ. CDR3 DNA sequence: TGCGCCAGCAGCTTCGGGTTAGGCGATTCACCCCTCCACTTT. This sequence encodes CASSFGLGDSPLHF.

This clonotype was counted between two and nine times. This chain uses TRBV15 with TRBJ2-7; D might be TRBD2 (8 bases). Trimming left V 0 bases short and J 5 bases short, with 20 bases between. Germline V lookup: CDR1 LNHNV, CDR2 YYDKDF (reference sequence). The CDR3 is 17 amino acids. CDR3: CATSRDTGGAGGNEQYF. In DNA, the CDR3 is TGTGCCACCAGCAGAGATACGGGGGGGGCAGGGGGTAACGAGCAGTACTTC. Filled out from reference TRBV15 and TRBJ2-7, the complete variable domain reads DAMVIQNPRYQVTQFGKPVTLSCSQTLNHNVMYWYQQKSSQAPKLLFHYYDKDFNNEADTPDNFQSRRPNTSFCFLDIRSPGLGDTAMYLCATSRDTGGAGGNEQYFGPGTRLTVT.